What follows describes a single TCR beta chain. Its antigen is as yet unknown. The data derive from a study of T-cell memory formation after mild COVID-19. Study details: There were largely donor-specific TCR clusters. Findings and limits, study-wide: Detection of some responders pre-infection suggested pre-existing cross-reactive memory T cells participated. Researchers report contracting CD4+ clones mostly in CM and EM, with CD8+ clones in EMRA.

Each CDR3 protein gets one entry after TCRdb re-called the 5' RACE reads with MiXCR. The repertoire has 70,000 to 95,000 distinct CDR3 sequences, around 13% of them found once; the top ten carry 41%. The CDR3 contains 14 residues. The germline V and J ends were trimmed by 5 bases and 2 bases, with 10 bases remaining between them. The sequencing input was PBMCs or a T cell subset sorted from them (not recorded which). The source is a man in his late teens or twenties who had mild COVID-19 (a few samples of this study predate the infection). Cell type and time point are not known. The chain is built from TRBV12-3 or TRBV12-4 and TRBJ1-5, with D unresolved. The chain's CDR3 is CASSRTDGNQPQHF. Here the CDR3 DNA reads TGTGCCAGCAGTCGAACGGACGGCAATCAGCCCCAGCATTTT.